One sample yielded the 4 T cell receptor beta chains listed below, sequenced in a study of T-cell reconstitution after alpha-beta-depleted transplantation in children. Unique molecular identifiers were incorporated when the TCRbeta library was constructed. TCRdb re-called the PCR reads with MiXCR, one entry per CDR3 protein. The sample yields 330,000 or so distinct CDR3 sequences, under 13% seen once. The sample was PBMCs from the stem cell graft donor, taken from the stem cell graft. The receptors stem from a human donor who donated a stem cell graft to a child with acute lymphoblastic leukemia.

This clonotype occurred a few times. The CDR3 DNA follows: TGTGCCAGCAGCTTGGTCTCAGGGGGCGGTCAGCCCCAGCATTTT. Encoded protein: CASSLVSGGGQPQHF. The genes are TRBV5-5 and TRBJ1-5, with 8 bases lining up with TRBD1. V shed 0 bases, J shed 6 bases, and the junction held 5 bases outside the gene matches. This CDR3 spans 15 amino acids. Germline values: CDR1 SGHKS, CDR2 YYEKEE (reference sequence).

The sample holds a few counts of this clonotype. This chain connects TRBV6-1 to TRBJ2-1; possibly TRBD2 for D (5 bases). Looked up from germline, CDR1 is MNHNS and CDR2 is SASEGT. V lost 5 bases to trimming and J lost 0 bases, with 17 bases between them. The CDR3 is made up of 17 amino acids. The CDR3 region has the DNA TGTGCCAGCAGTCCAAGGTTCGGGCGGGCCTCCTACAATGAGCAGTTCTTC. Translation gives CASSPRFGRASYNEQFF.

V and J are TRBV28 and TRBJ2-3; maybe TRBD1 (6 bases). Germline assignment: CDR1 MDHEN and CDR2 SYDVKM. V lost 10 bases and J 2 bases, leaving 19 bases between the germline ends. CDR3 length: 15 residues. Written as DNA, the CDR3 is TGTGCCACCATCTTGCAGGGGACCCACACAGATACGCAGTATTTT. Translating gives CATILQGTHTDTQYF.

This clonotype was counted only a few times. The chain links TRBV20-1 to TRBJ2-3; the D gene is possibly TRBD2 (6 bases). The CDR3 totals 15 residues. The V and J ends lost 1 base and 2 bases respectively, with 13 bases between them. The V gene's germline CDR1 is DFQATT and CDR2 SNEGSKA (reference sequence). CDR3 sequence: CSARGGETLTDTQYF. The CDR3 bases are TGCAGTGCTAGAGGGGGGGAGACCCTCACAGATACGCAGTATTTT.